The T cell receptor (beta chain) described here comes from a study of T cell responses to AZD1222 COVID-19 vaccine. Study-wide context: Pooled in the analysis were second doses at about 4 or about 12 weeks.

CDR3 length: 14 amino acids. The V gene lost 2 bases and the J gene lost 6 bases, with 12 bases spanning the gap. Per the germline V gene, CDR1 is SGHTA and CDR2 is FQGTGA. Note on this clone: Its antigen is not known.

The method was immunoSEQ multiplex PCR; TCRdb's version includes in-frame clones alone and lacks a portion of them. This table holds about 67,000 clones, around four fifths found once. Whole-study results and caveats: It should be noted that donors were predominantly white British and more often female, and clonal diversity was possibly underestimated. Increased Spike-specific TCR breadth and depth were observed after two AZD1222 doses. With dominance at 160-218 and 743-854, vaccine-associated CD4 TCRs spanned spike.

The receptor was derived from an adult in good health. V gene TRBV7-3 combines with J gene TRBJ2-3; D gene uncertain. The sample consisted of peripheral blood, taken on day 0 of AZD1222 vaccination. The DNA for the CDR3 is TGTGCCAGCAGCTTAGGTACGGTTCGCGATACGCAGTATTTT. Protein: CASSLGTVRDTQYF.